This T cell receptor (beta chain) was recovered during a study of PD-L1 blockade in urothelial cancer. At the level of the study: Patients with male sex and bladder-origin urothelial cancer accounted for twenty-five of 29 enrolled. T cell content in blood samples showed a median of about 140,000. Blood was analyzed 3 weeks (second dose) and 6 weeks after treatment start.

The V segment lost 6 bases and the J segment 3 bases; nucleotides outside the gene matches: 1. The CDR3 covers 14 residues. Per germline, CDR1 ENHRY and CDR2 SYGVKD. The table came from immunoSEQ multiplex PCR; TCRdb's copy has only in-frame clones and leaves some out. The data show about 83,000 clones, with 87% seen just once and over 5% held by the top ten. For each patient, 1 to 8 samples were obtained, pretreatment and on-treatment. The receptor was derived from a woman aged 70-85 years with urothelial cancer. This rearrangement joins TRBV10-3 to TRBJ1-5; 11 nucleotides match TRBD1. Sequenced here: PBMCs, sampled around atezolizumab (anti-PD-L1) treatment. The CDR3 here is CAISGQGANQPQHF. CDR3 DNA sequence: TGTGCCATCAGCGGACAGGGGGCCAATCAGCCCCAGCATTTT.